One sample yielded the 28 T cell receptor beta chains listed below, sequenced in a study of identical twins. TCRdb processed the 5' RACE reads anew with MiXCR; each CDR3 protein has one entry. The table lists 310,000 or so distinct CDR3 sequences, roughly 10% of them singletons. These records were also assigned to another study, of yellow fever vaccine responses in identical twins.

Sequenced material: CD8+ T cells sorted from blood. The receptors here all came from a woman aged 18-29 years in good health.

The table lists this clonotype with a few counts. The chain carries TRBV29-1 and TRBJ2-2; 10 nucleotides line up with TRBD1. Trimming took 3 bases from V and 0 from J; bases not matched to a gene: 7. This CDR3 has 17 amino acids. Looked up from germline, CDR1 is SQVTM and CDR2 is ANQGSEA. CDR3 loop: CSVDLGTGVANTGELFF. The CDR3 coding sequence is TGCAGCGTTGATCTAGGGACAGGGGTTGCGAACACCGGGGAGCTGTTTTTT.

The V and J genes are TRBV6-2 or TRBV6-3 and TRBJ2-2; no reliable D call. Germline lookup yields CDR1 MNHEY and CDR2 SVGEGT. V was pared by 8 bases and J by 6 bases, with 7 bases between. The length of the CDR3 is 11 residues. The CDR3 DNA follows: TGTGCCAGCTGTCAAGCCGGGGAGCTGTTTTTT. Translated: CASCQAGELFF.

The V call is TRBV7-2, the J call TRBJ2-2, with TRBD2 matching over 12 bases. Germline V gene sequence: CDR1 SGHTA, CDR2 FQGNSA. With V trimmed by 3 bases and J by 0 bases, 2 bases remained unmatched. The CDR3 has 17 residues. The CDR3 DNA is TGTGCCAGCAGCTTGGGGACTAGCGGGTCGAACACCGGGGAGCTGTTTTTT. Residues: CASSLGTSGSNTGELFF.

Only a few counts were recorded for this clonotype. The chain carries TRBV20-1 and TRBJ2-5; D unclear. Per germline, CDR1 DFQATT and CDR2 SNEGSKA (reference sequence). The CDR3 runs to 14 residues. Trimming cost V 6 bases and J 5 bases, with 19 bases left between them. The CDR3 spells CSADLGQRVETQYF. CDR3 nucleotides: TGCAGTGCAGACTTAGGCCAGCGCGTTGAGACCCAGTACTTC.

Many counts were recorded for this clonotype. The chain carries TRBV5-6 and TRBJ2-7, with 9 bases identical to TRBD1. This CDR3 contains 18 residues. The junction had 16 bases not matched to a gene; V was cut back by 2 bases and J by 4 bases. Germline V CDR1 and CDR2: SGHDT, YYEEEE. The CDR3 loop reads CASSFGQGLRVPLYEQYF. The CDR3 nucleotides read TGTGCCAGCAGCTTCGGACAGGGGCTAAGGGTCCCGCTATACGAGCAGTACTTC.

A few counts support this clonotype. The CDR3 reads CASSPDRQQFF. CDR3 nucleotides: TGTGCCAGCAGCCCCGACAGGCAACAGTTCTTC. This rearrangement joins TRBV7-9 to TRBJ2-1, with a tentative D call TRBD1 (6 bases). The CDR3 runs to 11 residues. Trimming took 5 bases from V and 13 from J, leaving 12 bases between them. The V gene's germline CDR1 is SEHNR and CDR2 FQNEAQ (reference sequence).

There are many counts of this clonotype. V is TRBV10-3 and J is TRBJ1-2; 10 bases map to TRBD1. J was trimmed by 6 bases and V by 8 bases; bases with no gene match: 9. Germline V gene lookup returns CDR1 ENHRY and CDR2 SYGVKD. The CDR3 sequence is 14 residues long. In DNA, the CDR3 is TGTGCCATCGCTGGATCCGGGACAGGGGATGGCTACACCTTC. It specifies CAIAGSGTGDGYTF.

This clonotype was seen repeatedly, ten times or more. The V gene is TRBV7-9, the J gene TRBJ2-7, with 7 positions matching TRBD1. V was clipped by 0 bases and J by 4 bases; unmatched bases: 6. Germline CDR1 is SEHNR and CDR2 is FQNEAQ (reference sequence). CDR3 length: 15 amino acids. CDR3 protein: CASSLAGGRGYEQYF. The CDR3 DNA follows: TGTGCCAGCAGCTTAGCAGGGGGCAGGGGGTACGAGCAGTACTTC.

This clonotype has more than one count but fewer than ten. The genes are TRBV5-1 and TRBJ1-5; TRBD1 matches at 8 bases. The CDR3 sequence is 16 residues long. V lost 1 base, J lost 6 bases, and 9 bases stayed unmatched. From germline, CDR1 is SGHRS and CDR2 YFSETQ. The CDR3 DNA is TGCGCCAGCAGCTTGAACAGGGGGAATTATAGTCAGCCCCAGCATTTT. As protein: CASSLNRGNYSQPQHF.

This clonotype has a handful of counts. V is TRBV12-3 or TRBV12-4 and J is TRBJ2-2; tentatively, D is TRBD2 (5 bases). The CDR3 contains 15 residues. Trimming removed 7 bases from V and 3 bases from J, with 15 bases in between. This CDR3 is CASTDTRGYTGELFF. In DNA, the CDR3 is TGTGCCAGCACCGACACACGCGGGTACACCGGGGAGCTGTTTTTT.

There are a few counts of this clonotype. The rearrangement links TRBV7-8 to TRBJ2-3, with D unclear. The CDR3 has 13 residues. CDR1 and CDR2 (germline): SGHVS, FQNEAQ. Trimming removed 5 bases at V and 4 bases at J, with 10 bases between. The CDR3, as DNA: TGTGCCAGCAGCCCACCCCCCTCAGATACGCAGTATTTT. This encodes CASSPPPSDTQYF.

At least ten counts were recorded for this clonotype. The genes are TRBV12-3 or TRBV12-4 and TRBJ2-7; D may be TRBD1 or TRBD2 (5 bases each). Trimming cost V 2 bases and J 5 bases, with 16 bases left between them. CDR3 length equals 15 residues. The CDR3 region is CASSLTWGIEDEQYF. CDR3 nucleotide sequence: TGTGCCAGCAGTTTAACTTGGGGGATCGAGGACGAGCAGTACTTC.

This clonotype was recorded at least ten times. This chain links TRBV24-1 with TRBJ2-2; 9 bases are a match to TRBD1. Trimming at V came to 3 bases and at J to 4 bases, leaving 2 bases not matched to a gene. Germline-derived CDR1 and CDR2 are KGHDR and SFDVKD. The CDR3 is made up of 15 amino acids. In DNA, the CDR3 is TGTGCCACCAGTGATACAGGGGGCAGCACCGGGGAGCTGTTTTTT. Amino acids: CATSDTGGSTGELFF.

There are many counts of this clonotype. V usage is TRBV4-2 and J usage is TRBJ1-5; TRBD1 matches 8 bases. The trim removed 3 bases at V and 2 bases at J, leaving 0 bases unmatched. The germline CDR1 and CDR2 sequences are LGHNA and YNFKEQ. The CDR3 contains 14 residues. The CDR3 nucleotides read TGTGCCAGCAGCCAGGGACAGGGCAATCAGCCCCAGCATTTT. This translates into CASSQGQGNQPQHF.

This clonotype was detected ten times or more. This chain uses TRBV6-5 with TRBJ2-1, with D perhaps matching TRBD2 (5 bases). The CDR3 covers 12 residues. Germline V gives CDR1 MNHEY, CDR2 SVGAGI. Trimming pared 2 bases from V and 6 bases from J, leaving 5 bases between. This CDR3 is CASSYEGNEQFF. Here the CDR3 DNA reads TGTGCCAGCAGTTACGAGGGCAATGAGCAGTTCTTC.

This clonotype has just a few counts. The genes are TRBV3-1 and TRBJ1-5, with a tentative D call TRBD1 (6 bases). CDR3 length: 15 amino acids. The germline CDR1 and CDR2 sequences are LGHDT and YNNKEL (reference sequence). V was cut by 4 bases and J by 1 base, with 11 bases left in between. CDR3 protein: CASSPFTGSNQPQHF. DNA for the CDR3: TGTGCCAGCAGCCCGTTTACAGGGAGCAATCAGCCCCAGCATTTT.

This clonotype was seen repeatedly, ten times or more. CDR3 residues: CASSYSIPLEQYF. The CDR3 region has the DNA TGTGCCAGCAGTTACTCGATCCCGCTTGAGCAGTACTTC. V usage is TRBV6-2 or TRBV6-3 and J usage is TRBJ2-7, with D unresolved. Trimming pared 0 bases from V and 7 bases from J, leaving 10 bases between. Germline CDR1 and CDR2: MNHEY and SVGEGT. The CDR3 spans 13 residues.

The rearrangement joins TRBV11-2 to TRBJ2-7; TRBD2 is a possible D gene (6 bases). With 1 base removed from V and 3 bases from J, the gap between germline ends came to 19 bases. The CDR3 covers 17 residues. Germline CDR1 SGHAT, CDR2 FQNNGV. The CDR3: CASSLGAGQALIYEQYF. The CDR3 DNA is TGTGCCAGCAGCTTAGGGGCGGGGCAGGCCCTTATCTACGAGCAGTACTTC. Looking up the rest from reference TRBV11-2 and TRBJ2-7 gives the full variable domain: EAGVAQSPRYKIIEKRQSVAFWCNPISGHATLYWYQQILGQGPKLLIQFQNNGVVDDSQLPKDRFSAERLKGVDSTLKIQPAKLEDSAVYLCASSLGAGQALIYEQYFGPGTRLTVT.

V usage is TRBV4-1 and J usage is TRBJ2-7; perhaps TRBD1 as D (5 bases). CDR3 size: 14 residues. Trimming took off 0 bases at V and 3 bases at J, with 9 bases between the two ends. Germline assignment: CDR1 MGHRA and CDR2 YSYEKL. CDR3 in amino acids: CASSQDQQVYEQYF. DNA for the CDR3: TGCGCCAGCAGCCAAGATCAACAGGTCTACGAGCAGTACTTC.

The table lists this clonotype with many counts. The chain has TRBV29-1 and TRBJ2-1; perhaps D is TRBD1 or TRBD2 (5 bases each). V gave up 2 bases and J gave up 9 bases, with 11 bases separating them. This CDR3 region has 12 residues. Germline values: CDR1 SQVTM, CDR2 ANQGSEA. The DNA of the CDR3 is TGCAGCGTTGAAACGGGGCTGGGTGAGCAGTTCTTC. Translating gives CSVETGLGEQFF.

This clonotype was seen ten or more times. V and J are TRBV3-1 and TRBJ2-7; D is possibly TRBD2 (7 bases). V lost 6 bases to trimming and J lost 0 bases, with 15 bases between them. This CDR3 is built from 15 residues. The germline V gene has CDR1 LGHDT and CDR2 YNNKEL (reference sequence). Here the CDR3 reads CASRSEGGNSYEQYF. The CDR3 DNA reads as TGTGCCAGCAGATCCGAGGGGGGGAACTCCTACGAGCAGTACTTC.

This clonotype was observed many times. CDR3 sequence (DNA): TGCAGCGGAGGGGCGGTAGGGGTCAATGAGCAGTTCTTC. Translating gives CSGGAVGVNEQFF. The rearrangement uses TRBV29-1 and TRBJ2-1; D assignment may be TRBD1 or TRBD2 (5 bases each). The length of the CDR3 is 13 residues. Germline-derived CDR1 and CDR2 are SQVTM and ANQGSEA. The V end lost 7 bases, the J end lost 6 bases, and 16 bases lay between the germline ends.

A word on this clonotype: An end of the junction does not agree with germline; a read error may underlie this. The chain joins TRBV20-1 to TRBJ2-5; D not resolved. The length of the CDR3 is 18 residues. Germline V gene sequence: CDR1 DFQATT, CDR2 SNEGSKA (reference sequence). The CDR3 bases are TGCTGTGCTAGAGATCTGAGGACCGACTTAGGGCCGGGTGAGACCCAGTACTTC. Amino acids: CCARDLRTDLGPGETQYF.

The V and J genes are TRBV7-6 and TRBJ2-1; 10 positions match TRBD2. The CDR3 extends over 17 amino acids. J gave up 1 base and V 1 base, and 4 bases lay outside the gene matches. Germline loops: CDR1 SGHVS, CDR2 FNYEAQ. CDR3 sequence: CASSLGSGGASYNEQFF. The CDR3 region has the DNA TGTGCCAGCAGCTTAGGAAGCGGGGGGGCTTCCTACAATGAGCAGTTCTTC.

This clonotype was detected once. The V gene is TRBV9, the J gene TRBJ2-2, with no clear D. V gave up 1 base and J gave up 1 base, with 11 bases separating them. Germline values: CDR1 SGDLS, CDR2 YYNGEE. The CDR3 consists of 16 residues. DNA of the CDR3: TGTGCCAGCAGCGTATCTAGAGGACGGAACACCGGGGAGCTGTTTTTT. It translates to CASSVSRGRNTGELFF.

Only a few counts were recorded for this clonotype. V gene TRBV7-2 combines with J gene TRBJ1-5; D call uncertain. Germline values: CDR1 SGHTA, CDR2 FQGNSA. This CDR3 has 14 residues. Trimming removed 3 bases at V and 0 bases at J, with 6 bases between. The chain's CDR3 is CASSFLDSNQPQHF. The CDR3 DNA reads TGTGCCAGCAGCTTTCTGGATAGCAATCAGCCCCAGCATTTT.

This clonotype was detected a few times. The CDR3 DNA reads as TGTGCCAGCAGGGGACAGGGGGCGTTGAATGAGCAGTTCTTC. It specifies CASRGQGALNEQFF. V usage is TRBV2 and J usage is TRBJ2-1; 12 positions match TRBD1. Losses at the gene ends were 6 bases for V and 7 bases for J; bases not matched to a gene: 4. The CDR3 totals 14 residues. The germline CDR1 and CDR2 sequences are SNHLY and FYNNEI.

This clonotype was counted ten times or more. This chain joins TRBV5-1 and TRBJ1-1, with 8 bases identical to TRBD1. With V trimmed by 5 bases and J by 2 bases, 11 bases remained unmatched. CDR3 size: 16 residues. Germline loops: CDR1 SGHRS, CDR2 YFSETQ. DNA for the CDR3: TGCGCCAGCAGGGGTGACAGGGGCGCGCCTAACACTGAAGCTTTCTTT. Translating gives CASRGDRGAPNTEAFF.